This entry is about one T cell receptor beta chain. The antigen is unknown. The gene names here belong to mouse. This sample is part of a study of tissue T cells after allogeneic stem cell transplantation. Findings and caveats of the study: The study did not identify alloreactive or antigen-specific tissue TCRs, and some clones might be persisting host cells. Sampling depth was limited, and the cohort was small and clinically varied. In patients and mice, blood and spleen missed much of tissue repertoire. Across patients, clones rarely overlapped, yet motif clusters were shared tissue-specifically.

Method: immunoSEQ multiplex PCR; TCRdb's copy keeps in-frame clones and lacks some. The table shows 7,000 to 9,500 clones, with around 68% occurring only once. The sequenced material came from blood. The source of this sequence is a female BALB/c mouse in good health. MHC haplotype: H2-d.

The CDR3 protein is CASSQTGGGGAETLYF. CDR3 bases read: TGTGCCAGCAGCCAAACTGGGGGGGGCGGTGCAGAAACGCTGTAT. This sequence joins TRBV2 and TRBJ2-3; 10 positions agree with TRBD2. The observed sequence ends 1 residue before the CDR3 terminus, with the missing tail filled in from the germline J gene. The CDR3 is made up of 16 amino acids. Germline assignment: CDR1 LGHNA and CDR2 YSYQKL. Trimming at V came to 2 bases and at J to 1 base, leaving 3 bases not matched to a gene.